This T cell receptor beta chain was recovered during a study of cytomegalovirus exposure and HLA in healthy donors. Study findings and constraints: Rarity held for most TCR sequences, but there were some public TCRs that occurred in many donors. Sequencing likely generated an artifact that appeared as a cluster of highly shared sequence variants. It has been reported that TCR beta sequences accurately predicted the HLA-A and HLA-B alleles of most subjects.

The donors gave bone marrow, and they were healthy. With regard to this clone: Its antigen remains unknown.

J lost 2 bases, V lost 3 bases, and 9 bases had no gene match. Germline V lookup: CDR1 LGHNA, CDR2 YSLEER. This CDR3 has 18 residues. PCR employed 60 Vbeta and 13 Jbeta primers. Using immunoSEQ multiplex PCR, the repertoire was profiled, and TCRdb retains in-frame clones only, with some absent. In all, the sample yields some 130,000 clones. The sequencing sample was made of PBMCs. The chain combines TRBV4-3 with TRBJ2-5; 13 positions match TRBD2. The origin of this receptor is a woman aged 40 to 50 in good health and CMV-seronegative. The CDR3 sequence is CASSHKRAGLAGQETQYF. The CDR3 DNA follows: TGCGCCAGCAGCCACAAAAGAGCGGGACTAGCGGGACAAGAGACCCAGTACTTC.